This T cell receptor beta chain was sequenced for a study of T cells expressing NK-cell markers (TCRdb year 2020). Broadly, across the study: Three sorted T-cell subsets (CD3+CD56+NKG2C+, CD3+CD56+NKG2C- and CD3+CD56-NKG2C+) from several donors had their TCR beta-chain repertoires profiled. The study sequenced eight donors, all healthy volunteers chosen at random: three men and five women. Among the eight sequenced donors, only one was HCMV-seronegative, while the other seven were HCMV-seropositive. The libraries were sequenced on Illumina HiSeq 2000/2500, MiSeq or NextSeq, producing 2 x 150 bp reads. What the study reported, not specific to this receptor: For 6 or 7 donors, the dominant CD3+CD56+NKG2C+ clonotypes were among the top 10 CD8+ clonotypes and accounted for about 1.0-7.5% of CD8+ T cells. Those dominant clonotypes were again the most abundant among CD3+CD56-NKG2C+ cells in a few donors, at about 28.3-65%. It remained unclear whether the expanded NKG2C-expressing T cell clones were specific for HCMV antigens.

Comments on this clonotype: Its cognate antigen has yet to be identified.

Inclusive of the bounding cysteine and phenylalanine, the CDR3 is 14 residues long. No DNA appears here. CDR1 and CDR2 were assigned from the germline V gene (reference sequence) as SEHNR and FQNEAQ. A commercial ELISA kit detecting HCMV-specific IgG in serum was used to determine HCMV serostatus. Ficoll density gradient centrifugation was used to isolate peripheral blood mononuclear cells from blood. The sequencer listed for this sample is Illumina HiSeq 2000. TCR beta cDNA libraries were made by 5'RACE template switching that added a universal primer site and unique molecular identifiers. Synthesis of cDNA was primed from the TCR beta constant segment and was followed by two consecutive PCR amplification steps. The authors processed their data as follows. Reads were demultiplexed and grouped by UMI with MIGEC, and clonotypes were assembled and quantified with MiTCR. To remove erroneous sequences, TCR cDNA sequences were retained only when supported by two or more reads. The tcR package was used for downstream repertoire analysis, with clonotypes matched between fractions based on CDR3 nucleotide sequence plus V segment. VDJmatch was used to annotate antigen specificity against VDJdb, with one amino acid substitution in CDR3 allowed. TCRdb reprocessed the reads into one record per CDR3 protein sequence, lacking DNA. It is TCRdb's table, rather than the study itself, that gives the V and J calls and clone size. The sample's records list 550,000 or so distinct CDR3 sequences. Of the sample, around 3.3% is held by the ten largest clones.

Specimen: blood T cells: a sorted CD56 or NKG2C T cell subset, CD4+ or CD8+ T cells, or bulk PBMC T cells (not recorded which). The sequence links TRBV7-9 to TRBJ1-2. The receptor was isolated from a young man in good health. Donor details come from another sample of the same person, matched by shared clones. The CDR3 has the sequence CASSLKATDYGYTF.